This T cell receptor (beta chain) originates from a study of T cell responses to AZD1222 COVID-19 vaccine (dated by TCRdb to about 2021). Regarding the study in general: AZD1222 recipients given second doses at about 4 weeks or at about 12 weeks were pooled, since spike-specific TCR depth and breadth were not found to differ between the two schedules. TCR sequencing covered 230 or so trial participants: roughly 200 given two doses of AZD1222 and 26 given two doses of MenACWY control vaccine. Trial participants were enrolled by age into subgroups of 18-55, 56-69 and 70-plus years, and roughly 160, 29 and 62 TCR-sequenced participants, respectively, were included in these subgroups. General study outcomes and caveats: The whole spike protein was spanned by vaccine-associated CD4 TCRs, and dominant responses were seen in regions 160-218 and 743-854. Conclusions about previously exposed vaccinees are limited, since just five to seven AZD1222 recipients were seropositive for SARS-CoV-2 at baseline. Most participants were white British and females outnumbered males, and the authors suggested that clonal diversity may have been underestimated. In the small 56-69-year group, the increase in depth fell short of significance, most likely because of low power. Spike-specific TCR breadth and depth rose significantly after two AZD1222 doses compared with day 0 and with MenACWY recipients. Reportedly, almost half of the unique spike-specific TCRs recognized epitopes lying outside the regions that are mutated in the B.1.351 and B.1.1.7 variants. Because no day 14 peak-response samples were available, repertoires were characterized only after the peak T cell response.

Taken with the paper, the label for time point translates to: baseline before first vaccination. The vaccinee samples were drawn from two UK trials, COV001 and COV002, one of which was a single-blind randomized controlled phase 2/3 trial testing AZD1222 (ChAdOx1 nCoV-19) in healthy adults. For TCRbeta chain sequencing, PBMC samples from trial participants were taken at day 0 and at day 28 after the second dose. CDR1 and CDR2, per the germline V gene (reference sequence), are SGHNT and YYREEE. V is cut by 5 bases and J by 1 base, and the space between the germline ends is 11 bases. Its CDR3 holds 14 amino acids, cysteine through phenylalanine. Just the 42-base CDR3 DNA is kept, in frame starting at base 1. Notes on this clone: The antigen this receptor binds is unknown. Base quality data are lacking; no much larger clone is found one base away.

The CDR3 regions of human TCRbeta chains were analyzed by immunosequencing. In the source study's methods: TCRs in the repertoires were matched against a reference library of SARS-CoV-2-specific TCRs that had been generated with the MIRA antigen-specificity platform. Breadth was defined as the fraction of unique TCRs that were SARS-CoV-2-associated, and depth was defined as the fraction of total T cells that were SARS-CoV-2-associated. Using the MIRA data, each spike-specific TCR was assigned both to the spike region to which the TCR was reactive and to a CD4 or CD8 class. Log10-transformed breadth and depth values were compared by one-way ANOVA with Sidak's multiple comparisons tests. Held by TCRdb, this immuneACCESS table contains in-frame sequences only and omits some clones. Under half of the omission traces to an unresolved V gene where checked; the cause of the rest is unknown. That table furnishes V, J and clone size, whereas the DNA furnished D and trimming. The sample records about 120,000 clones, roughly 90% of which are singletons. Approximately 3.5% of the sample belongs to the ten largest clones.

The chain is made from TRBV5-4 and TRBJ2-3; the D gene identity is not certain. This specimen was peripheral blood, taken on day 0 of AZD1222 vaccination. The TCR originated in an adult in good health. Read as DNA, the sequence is TGTGCCAGCAGGGGTTTGGCAGGCACAGATACGCAGTATTTT. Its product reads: CASRGLAGTDTQYF.